The sequence of this TCR beta chain was determined in a study of blood T cell repertoires in COVID-19. Here immunoSEQ multiplex PCR was the method, and the copy in TCRdb shows in-frame clones only, minus some. Of a few hundred thousand clones listed, about nine tenths are singletons. This CDR3 contains 18 residues. Input material: peripheral blood. The sequence was obtained from a woman aged 45-59 years with COVID-19, enrolled during active disease. V and J are TRBV12-2 and TRBJ2-3; TRBD1 was called by the table and not checked on the DNA. TRBV12-2 is reported as a pseudogene. DNA of the CDR3: TGTGCAAGTCGCTTAGGGGAACAGGGGACAGGTAGCACAGATACGCAGTATTTT. This translates into CASRLGEQGTGSTDTQYF.